Following are 8 T cell receptor beta chains from one sample sequenced in a study of T cells in narcolepsy. The method was immunoSEQ multiplex PCR; TCRdb's version includes in-frame clones alone and lacks a portion of them. The sample holds about 29,000 clones; about 90% are singletons and the top ten take around 0.89%. Sequenced input: memory (CD45RA-) CD4+ T cells from blood. The receptors derive from a human donor in good health.

V and J are TRBV7-3 and TRBJ2-5; tentatively, D is TRBD1 (6 bases). Trimming shortened V by 0 bases and J by 3 bases, and 8 bases separated the two germline ends. This CDR3 is 14 amino acids long. Per germline, CDR1 SGHTA and CDR2 FQGTGA. The CDR3 protein is CASSLTGGEETQYF. The CDR3 nucleotides read TGTGCCAGCAGCTTAACTGGGGGCGAAGAGACCCAGTACTTC.

V usage is TRBV6-5 and J usage is TRBJ2-5, with unresolved D. Trimming took 4 bases from V and 2 from J, leaving 14 bases between them. Germline V gene sequence: CDR1 MNHEY, CDR2 SVGAGI. This CDR3 is 15 amino acids long. CDR3 sequence: CASSLRKGPQETQYF. The CDR3 DNA is TGTGCCAGCAGTTTGAGAAAGGGTCCACAAGAGACCCAGTACTTC.

V is TRBV10-2 and J is TRBJ2-7, with 11 positions matching TRBD2. Trimming removed 7 bases from V and 2 bases from J; junction bases left unmatched: 4. Germline V gene sequence: CDR1 WSHSY, CDR2 SAAADI. This CDR3 comprises 14 residues. The CDR3 coding sequence is TGCGCCAGCAAGGTTAGCGGGAGGGCCTACGAGCAGTACTTC. Residues: CASKVSGRAYEQYF.

V gene TRBV28 combines with J gene TRBJ1-2; D ambiguous. Germline V lookup: CDR1 MDHEN, CDR2 SYDVKM. V shed 2 bases and J shed 6 bases, with 10 bases lying between them. CDR3 length: 13 residues. In DNA form, the CDR3 reads TGTGCCAGCAGTTTAGAGGGATTGGATGGCTACACCTTC. As protein: CASSLEGLDGYTF.

This sequence joins TRBV5-4 and TRBJ2-6; no clear D. Germline CDR1 and CDR2: SGHNT and YYREEE (reference sequence). The V and J ends lost 0 bases and 0 bases respectively, with 4 bases between them. CDR3 size: 15 residues. The CDR3 region has the DNA TGTGCCAGCAGCTTGGGTCGCTCTGGGGCCAACGTCCTGACTTTC. Translation gives CASSLGRSGANVLTF.

This clone was seen a single time. The chain recombines TRBV19 with TRBJ1-5; possibly TRBD1 for D (5 bases). Trimming left V 7 bases short and J 1 base short, with 14 bases between. CDR1 LNHDA and CDR2 SQIVND come from the germline V gene (reference sequence). The CDR3 consists of 15 residues. The CDR3: CASTETGPSNQPQHF. The CDR3 region has the DNA TGTGCCAGTACCGAGACGGGGCCGAGCAATCAGCCCCAGCATTTT. Full variable domain (remainder filled in from reference TRBV19 and TRBJ1-5): DGGITQSPKYLFRKEGQNVTLSCEQNLNHDAMYWYRQDPGQGLRLIYYSQIVNDFQKGDIAEGYSVSREKKESFPLTVTSAQKNPTAFYLCASTETGPSNQPQHFGDGTRLSIL.

The V gene is TRBV5-4, the J gene TRBJ1-4; D remains ambiguous. Per the germline V gene, CDR1 is SGHNT and CDR2 is YYREEE (reference sequence). This CDR3 is 12 amino acids long. V shed 4 bases and J shed 8 bases, with 9 bases lying between them. The CDR3, as DNA: TGTGCCAGCAGCAGCAGAGGGGAAAAACTGTTTTTT. Protein: CASSSRGEKLFF. The full variable domain, completed using reference TRBV5-4 and TRBJ1-4, is ETGVTQSPTHLIKTRGQQVTLRCSSQSGHNTVSWYQQALGQGPQFIFQYYREEENGRGNFPPRFSGLQFPNYSSELNVNALELDDSALYLCASSSRGEKLFFGSGTQLSVL.

The chain carries TRBV18 and TRBJ1-5, with a possible D match to TRBD1 (5 bases). The V end was cut by 3 bases, the J end by 6 bases, with 15 bases between. The CDR3 spans 15 residues. Looked up from germline, CDR1 is KGHSH and CDR2 is LQKENI. CDR3 amino acids: CASSPGGEVGQPQHF. CDR3 bases: TGTGCCAGCTCACCTGGGGGTGAGGTTGGTCAGCCCCAGCATTTT.